This T cell receptor beta chain was observed in a study of T cell repertoires in cytomegalovirus infection. Study-level information: Matching HLA type and CMV infection were both indicated by public TCR beta signatures. Overall study results and limits: There were HLA-C-restricted CMV-specific TCR beta clonotypes dominating the ex vivo response.

Details on this clonotype: Its antigen remains unknown.

Each CDR3 protein is one row after TCRdb ran MiXCR on the reads. Altogether 630,000 or so distinct CDR3 sequences are present, 20% to 25% being singletons, with the ten largest covering around 7.6%. This CDR3 has 15 residues. After removal of 3 bases from V and 3 bases from J, the junction contained 10 bases not matched to a gene. Germline V gives CDR1 DFQATT, CDR2 SNEGSKA (reference sequence). The source material was CD8+ T cells from PBMCs. This TCR was sampled from a human donor in good health (CMV status not recorded). Some clones in this sample may be carry-over from other donors' samples. The chain employs TRBV20-1 and TRBJ2-7; TRBD1 matches 8 bases. Here the CDR3 reads CSARGVAGGFYEQYV. CDR3 DNA sequence: TGCAGTGCTAGGGGCGTGGCAGGGGGCTTCTACGAGCAGTACGTC.